Below, one T cell receptor beta chain is given with its context. The antigen is not known. This record comes from a study of shared clonotypes between healthy human individuals. Turning to the study itself: Donors, aged 18 to 49, were a couple of women and a few men.

Per the germline V gene, CDR1 is MDHEN and CDR2 is SYDVKM. The V segment lost 8 bases and the J segment 6 bases; nucleotides outside the gene matches: 5. This CDR3 comprises 13 residues. Study donors comprised healthy, HIV-negative adults devoid of recent acute infection or vaccination. TCRdb keeps only in-frame clones here, not all; method: immunoSEQ multiplex PCR. The sample holds 450,000 to 500,000 clones; around 85% are singletons and the top ten take about 13%. Study outcomes and limitations: Collection of samples was limited to blood; tissue repertoires likely differ.

The chain uses TRBV28 and TRBJ2-7; TRBD1 matches at 12 bases. Source material: PBMCs. The receptor was isolated from a woman aged 40 to 50 in good health. Some clones in this sample may be carry-over from other donors' samples. DNA for the CDR3: TGTGCCAGCTGTCCGGGACAGGGGGCCGAGCAGTACTTC. It codes for CASCPGQGAEQYF. Combining the CDR3 with reference TRBV28 and TRBJ2-7 gives the whole variable domain DVKVTQSSRYLVKRTGEKVFLECVQDMDHENMFWYRQDPGLGLRLIYFSYDVKMKEKGDIPEGYSVSREKKERFSLILESASTNQTSMYLCASCPGQGAEQYFGPGTRLTVT.